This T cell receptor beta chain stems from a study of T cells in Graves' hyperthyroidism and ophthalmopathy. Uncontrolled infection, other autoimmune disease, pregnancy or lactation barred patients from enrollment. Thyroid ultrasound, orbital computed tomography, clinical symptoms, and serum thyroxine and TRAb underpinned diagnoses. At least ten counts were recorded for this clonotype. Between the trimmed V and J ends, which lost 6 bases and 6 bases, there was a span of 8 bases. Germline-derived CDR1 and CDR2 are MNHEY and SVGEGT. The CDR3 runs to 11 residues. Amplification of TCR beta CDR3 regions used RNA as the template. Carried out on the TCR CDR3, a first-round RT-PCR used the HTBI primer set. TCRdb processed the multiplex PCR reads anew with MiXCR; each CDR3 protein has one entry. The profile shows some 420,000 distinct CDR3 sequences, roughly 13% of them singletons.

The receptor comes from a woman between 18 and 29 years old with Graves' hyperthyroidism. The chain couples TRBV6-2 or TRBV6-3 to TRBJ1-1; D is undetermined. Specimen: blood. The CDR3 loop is CASSRPPEAFF. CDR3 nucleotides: TGTGCCAGCAGCCGGCCGCCTGAAGCTTTCTTT.